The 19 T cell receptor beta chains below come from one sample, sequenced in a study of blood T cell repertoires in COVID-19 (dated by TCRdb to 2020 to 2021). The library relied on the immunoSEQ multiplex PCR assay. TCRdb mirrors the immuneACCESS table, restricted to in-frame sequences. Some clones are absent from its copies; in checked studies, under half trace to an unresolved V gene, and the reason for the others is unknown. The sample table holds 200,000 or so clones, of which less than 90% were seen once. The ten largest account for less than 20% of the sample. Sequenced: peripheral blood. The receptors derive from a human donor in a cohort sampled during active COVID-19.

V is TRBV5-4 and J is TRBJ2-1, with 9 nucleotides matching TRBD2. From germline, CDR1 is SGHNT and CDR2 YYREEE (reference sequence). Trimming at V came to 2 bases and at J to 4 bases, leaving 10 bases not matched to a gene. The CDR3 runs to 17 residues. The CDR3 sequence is CASSFGGLAGQYNEQFF. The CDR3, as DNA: TGTGCCAGCAGCTTCGGAGGCCTAGCGGGGCAATACAATGAGCAGTTCTTC.

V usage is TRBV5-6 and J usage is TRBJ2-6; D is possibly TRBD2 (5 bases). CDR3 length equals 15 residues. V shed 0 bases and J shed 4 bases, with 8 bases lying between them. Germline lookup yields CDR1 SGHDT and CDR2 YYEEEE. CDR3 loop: CASSLGGRGANVLTF. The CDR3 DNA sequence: TGTGCCAGCAGCTTGGGAGGGCGCGGGGCCAACGTCCTGACTTTC.

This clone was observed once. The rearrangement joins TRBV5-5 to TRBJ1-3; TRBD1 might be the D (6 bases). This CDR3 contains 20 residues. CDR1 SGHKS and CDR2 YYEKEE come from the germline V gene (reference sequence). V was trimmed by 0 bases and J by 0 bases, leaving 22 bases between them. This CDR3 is CASSLVPLGRGLSSGNTIYF. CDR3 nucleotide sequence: TGTGCCAGCAGCTTGGTTCCTTTGGGCAGGGGATTAAGCTCTGGAAACACCATATATTTT.

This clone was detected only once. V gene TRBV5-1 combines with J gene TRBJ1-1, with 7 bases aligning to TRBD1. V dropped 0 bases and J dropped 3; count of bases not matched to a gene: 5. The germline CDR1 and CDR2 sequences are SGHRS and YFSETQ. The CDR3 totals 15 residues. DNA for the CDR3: TGCGCCAGCAGCTTGGGAAACAGGGGTTACACTGAAGCTTTCTTT. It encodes CASSLGNRGYTEAFF. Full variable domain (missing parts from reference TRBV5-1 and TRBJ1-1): KAGVTQTPRYLIKTRGQQVTLSCSPISGHRSVSWYQQTPGQGLQFLFEYFSETQRNKGNFPGRFSGRQFSNSRSEMNVSTLELGDSALYLCASSLGNRGYTEAFFGQGTRLTVV.

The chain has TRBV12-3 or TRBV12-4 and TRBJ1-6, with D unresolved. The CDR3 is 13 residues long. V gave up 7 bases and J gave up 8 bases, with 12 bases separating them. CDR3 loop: CASKSGGYSPLHF. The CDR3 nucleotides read TGTGCCAGCAAGTCTGGCGGCTATTCACCCCTCCACTTT.

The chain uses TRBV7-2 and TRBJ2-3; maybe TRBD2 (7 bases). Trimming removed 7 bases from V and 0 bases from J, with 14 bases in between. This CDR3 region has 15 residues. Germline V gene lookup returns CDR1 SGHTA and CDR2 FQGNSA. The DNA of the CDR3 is TGTGCCAGCACCCTCGGGGGGACAAGCACAGATACGCAGTATTTT. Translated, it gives CASTLGGTSTDTQYF.

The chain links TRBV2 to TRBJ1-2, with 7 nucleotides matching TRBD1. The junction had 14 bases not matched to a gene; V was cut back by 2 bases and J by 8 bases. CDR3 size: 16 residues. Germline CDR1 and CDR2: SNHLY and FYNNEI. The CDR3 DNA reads TGTGCCAGCAGTGAATCCAGACAGGGTGGGGGCGGGGGCTACACCTTC. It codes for CASSESRQGGGGGYTF.

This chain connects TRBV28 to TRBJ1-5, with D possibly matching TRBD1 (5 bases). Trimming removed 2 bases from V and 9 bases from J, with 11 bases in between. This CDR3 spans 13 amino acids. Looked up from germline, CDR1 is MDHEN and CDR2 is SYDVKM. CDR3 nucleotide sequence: TGTGCCAGCAGTTTAGGGGCCCCGGGGCCCCAGCATTTT. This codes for CASSLGAPGPQHF.

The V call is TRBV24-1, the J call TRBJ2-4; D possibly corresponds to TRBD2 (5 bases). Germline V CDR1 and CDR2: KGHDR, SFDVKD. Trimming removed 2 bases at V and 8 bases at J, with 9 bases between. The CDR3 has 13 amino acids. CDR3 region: CATSDWSADIQYF. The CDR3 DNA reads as TGTGCCACCAGTGATTGGTCAGCGGACATTCAGTACTTC.

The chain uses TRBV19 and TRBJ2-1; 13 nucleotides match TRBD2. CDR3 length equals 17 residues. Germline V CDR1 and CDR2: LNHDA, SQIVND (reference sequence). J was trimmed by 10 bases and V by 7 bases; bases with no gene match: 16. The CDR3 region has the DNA TGTGCCAGTACCCTGGGTGGGGGACTAGCGGGATTTGGAGAGCAGTTCTTC. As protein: CASTLGGGLAGFGEQFF.

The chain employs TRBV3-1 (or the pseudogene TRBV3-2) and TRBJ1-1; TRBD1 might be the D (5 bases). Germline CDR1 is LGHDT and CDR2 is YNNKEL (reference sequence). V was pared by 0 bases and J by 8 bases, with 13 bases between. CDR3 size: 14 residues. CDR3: CASSQESLGGEAFF. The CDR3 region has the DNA TGTGCCAGCAGCCAAGAGTCCCTTGGGGGGGAAGCTTTCTTT.

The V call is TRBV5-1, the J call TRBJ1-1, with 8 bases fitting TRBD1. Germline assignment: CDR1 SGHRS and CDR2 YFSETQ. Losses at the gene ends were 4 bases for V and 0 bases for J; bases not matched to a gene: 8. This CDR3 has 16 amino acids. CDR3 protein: CASSPEGQAMNTEAFF. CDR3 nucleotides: TGCGCCAGCAGCCCCGAGGGACAGGCTATGAACACTGAAGCTTTCTTT.

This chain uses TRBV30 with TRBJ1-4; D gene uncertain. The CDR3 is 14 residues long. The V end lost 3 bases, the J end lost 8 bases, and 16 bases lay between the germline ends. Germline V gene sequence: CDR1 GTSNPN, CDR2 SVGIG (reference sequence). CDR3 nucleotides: TGTGCCTGGAGCGCCCACTACCCCTGGGAAAAACTGTTTTTT. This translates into CAWSAHYPWEKLFF.

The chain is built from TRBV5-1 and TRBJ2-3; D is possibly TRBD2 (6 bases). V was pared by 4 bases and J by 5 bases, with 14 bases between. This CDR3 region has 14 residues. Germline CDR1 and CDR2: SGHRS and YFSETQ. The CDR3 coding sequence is TGCGCCAGCAGCCCCGGGACTGAGGGAGATACGCAGTATTTT. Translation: CASSPGTEGDTQYF.

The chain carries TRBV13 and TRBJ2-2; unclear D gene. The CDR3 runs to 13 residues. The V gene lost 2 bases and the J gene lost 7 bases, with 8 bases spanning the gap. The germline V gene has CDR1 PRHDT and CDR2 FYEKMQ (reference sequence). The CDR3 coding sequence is TGTGCCAGCAGCTTACGGCGGAGCGGGGAGCTGTTTTTT. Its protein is CASSLRRSGELFF.

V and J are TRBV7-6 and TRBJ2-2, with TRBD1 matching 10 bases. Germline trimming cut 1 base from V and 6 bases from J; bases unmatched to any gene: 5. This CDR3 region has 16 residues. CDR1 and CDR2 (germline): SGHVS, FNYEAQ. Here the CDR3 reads CASSLVGTGESGELFF. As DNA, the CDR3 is TGTGCCAGCAGCTTAGTGGGGACAGGGGAGTCCGGGGAGCTGTTTTTT.

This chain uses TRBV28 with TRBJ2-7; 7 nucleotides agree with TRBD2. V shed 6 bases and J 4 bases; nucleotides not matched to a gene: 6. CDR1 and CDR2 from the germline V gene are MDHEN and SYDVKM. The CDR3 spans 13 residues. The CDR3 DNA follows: TGTGCCAGCAGGAGCGGGACTGGGTACGAGCAGTACTTC. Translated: CASRSGTGYEQYF.

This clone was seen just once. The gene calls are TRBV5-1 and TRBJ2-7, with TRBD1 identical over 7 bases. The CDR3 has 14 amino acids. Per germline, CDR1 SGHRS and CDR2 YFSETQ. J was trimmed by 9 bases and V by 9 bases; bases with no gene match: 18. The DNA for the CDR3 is TGCGCCATATATTACCCAGAGGGGTCAGGGGGGCAGTACGTC. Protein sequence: CAIYYPEGSGGQYV.

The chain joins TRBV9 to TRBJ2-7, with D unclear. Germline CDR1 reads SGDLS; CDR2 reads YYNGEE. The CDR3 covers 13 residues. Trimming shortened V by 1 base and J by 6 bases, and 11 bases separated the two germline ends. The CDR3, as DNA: TGTGCCAGCAGCGTATTATCCGGTGGCGAGCAGTACTTC. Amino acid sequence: CASSVLSGGEQYF.